This TCR beta chain was captured in a study of CD8+ T cells in alopecia areata. Study context: Tofacitinib therapy took 6 to 18 months; 6 months off drug came after. Treated patients' severity was scored by percentage of affected scalp area.

Extracted from the samples, RNA was reverse transcribed into cDNA to serve as the sequencing template. Some clones are missing from TCRdb's copy, which holds only in-frame ones; the method was immunoSEQ multiplex PCR. The sample contains about 120,000 clones, roughly three fifths of which appear only once. CDR1 is LNHNV and CDR2 is YYDKDF in the germline V gene (reference sequence). This CDR3 comprises 15 residues. Trimming removed 5 bases at V and 2 bases at J, with 14 bases between. Specified treatment: oral pan-JAK inhibitor, 5-10 mg twice daily. Peripheral blood samples and lesional scalp punch biopsies were obtained from alopecia areata patients.

This specimen was CD4+ T cells sorted from blood, taken at week 24, from a patient treated with tofacitinib. V is TRBV15 and J is TRBJ2-3; the D gene is possibly TRBD1 (6 bases). This clonotype was sampled from a human donor with alopecia areata. CDR3 loop: CATSLGTGNTDTQYF. The CDR3 region has the DNA TGTGCCACCAGCTTAGGCACAGGGAACACAGATACGCAGTATTTT.